Following are 11 T cell receptor beta chains from one sample sequenced in a study of T cell repertoires in cytomegalovirus infection. TCRdb re-analysed the reads in MiXCR, keeping a single row per CDR3 protein. The sample has just under 550,000 distinct CDR3 sequences; more than 20% are singletons. Sequences were obtained from PBMCs. Receptors originate from a human donor in good health (CMV status not recorded). Some clones in this sample may be carry-over from other donors' samples.

There are a few counts of this clonotype. Written as DNA, the CDR3 is TGTGCGTCCGGGACAGGGGGCGCTGGGGCCAACGTCCTGACTTTC. Its translation is CASGTGGAGANVLTF. The chain couples TRBV28 to TRBJ2-6; 12 bases are shared with TRBD1. Germline lookup yields CDR1 MDHEN and CDR2 SYDVKM. The CDR3 runs 15 residues.

The chain combines TRBV18 with TRBJ2-3, with D perhaps TRBD1 or TRBD2 (5 bases each). Germline V gene sequence: CDR1 KGHSH, CDR2 LQKENI. This CDR3 has 15 residues. Trimming pared 0 bases from V and 5 bases from J, leaving 12 bases between. The CDR3: CASSPPRGFGDTQYF. The CDR3 coding sequence is TGTGCCAGCTCACCACCGAGGGGTTTTGGAGATACGCAGTATTTT.

This clonotype has at least ten counts. The chain is built from TRBV7-8 and TRBJ2-7, with D maybe TRBD1 (6 bases). CDR3 size: 13 residues. Trimming took off 4 bases at V and 3 bases at J, with 10 bases between the two ends. Germline values: CDR1 SGHVS, CDR2 FQNEAQ. CDR3 amino acids: CASSSRQVYEQYF. The CDR3 region has the DNA TGTGCCAGCAGCTCCCGACAGGTCTACGAGCAGTACTTC.

V is TRBV7-2 and J is TRBJ1-3; unclear D gene. There are 12 residues in the CDR3. Germline-derived CDR1 and CDR2 are SGHTA and FQGNSA. Trimming removed 6 bases at V and 2 bases at J, with 5 bases between. CDR3 in DNA: TGTGCCAGCAGGGAACCTGGAAACACCATATATTTT. This translates into CASREPGNTIYF.

In this sample, this clonotype turned up once. The CDR3 is CAAPTGQGPYEQYV. CDR3 coding DNA: TGTGCCGCGCCAACCGGACAGGGCCCCTACGAGCAGTACGTC. The chain recombines TRBV24-1 with TRBJ2-7, with 8 positions matching TRBD1. The CDR3 runs to 14 residues. Trimming removed 12 bases from V and 2 bases from J; junction bases left unmatched: 11. Germline V gives CDR1 KGHDR, CDR2 SFDVKD.

This clonotype has a count of ten or more. The chain has TRBV7-2 and TRBJ2-1; D might be TRBD2 (5 bases). In germline, CDR1 is SGHTA, CDR2 FQGNSA. V dropped 2 bases and J dropped 9 bases, with 11 bases sitting between them. The CDR3 consists of 13 residues. The CDR3: CASSLSPSGEQFF. DNA of the CDR3: TGTGCCAGCAGCTTAAGTCCCAGCGGTGAGCAGTTCTTC.

The chain uses TRBV19 and TRBJ1-1; D is unresolved. Per the germline V gene, CDR1 is LNHDA and CDR2 is SQIVND (reference sequence). CDR3 length equals 18 residues. The germline V and J ends were trimmed by 0 bases and 4 bases, with 21 bases remaining between them. The CDR3 coding sequence is TGTGCCAGTAGTATAGATCGGTCGGGATTAAGGCAGAGCACTGAAGCTTTCTTT. Its translation: CASSIDRSGLRQSTEAFF. Full variable domain (remainder filled in from reference TRBV19 and TRBJ1-1): DGGITQSPKYLFRKEGQNVTLSCEQNLNHDAMYWYRQDPGQGLRLIYYSQIVNDFQKGDIAEGYSVSREKKESFPLTVTSAQKNPTAFYLCASSIDRSGLRQSTEAFFGQGTRLTVV.

This clonotype has a count of ten or more. The chain couples TRBV25-1 to TRBJ1-1, with unresolved D. This CDR3 has 16 residues. Germline lookup yields CDR1 MGHDK and CDR2 SYGVNS. Trimming took off 3 bases at V and 4 bases at J, with 18 bases between the two ends. The chain's CDR3 is CASSDNIGRLGTEAFF. The CDR3 DNA sequence: TGTGCCAGCAGTGATAATATAGGTAGGTTGGGCACTGAAGCTTTCTTT.

This clonotype was counted only a few times. The gene calls are TRBV28 and TRBJ2-6, with D possibly matching TRBD2 (5 bases). Per germline, CDR1 MDHEN and CDR2 SYDVKM. The V end was cut by 6 bases, the J end by 3 bases, with 6 bases between. The CDR3 is 13 residues long. The CDR3 bases are TGTGCCAGCAGAAGCGGTGGGGCCAACGTCCTGACTTTC. Its protein product is CASRSGGANVLTF.

This clonotype has just a few counts. The chain links TRBV4-1 to TRBJ2-1, with TRBD2 matching over 12 bases. The germline CDR1 and CDR2 sequences are MGHRA and YSYEKL. The junction had 7 bases not matched to a gene; V was cut back by 2 bases and J by 8 bases. CDR3 size: 16 residues. The CDR3 nucleotides read TGCGCCAGCAGCCAACCGACTAGCGGGAGTGTGCATGAGCAGTTCTTC. It is translated as CASSQPTSGSVHEQFF.

This clonotype has at least ten counts. This chain connects TRBV7-4 to TRBJ2-5; D possibly corresponds to TRBD2 (5 bases). Germline-derived CDR1 and CDR2 are SGHVT and SQSDAQ. The V and J ends lost 4 bases and 0 bases respectively, with 9 bases between them. CDR3 length: 14 residues. CDR3 loop: CASSSGEYQETQYF. The DNA for the CDR3 is TGTGCCAGCAGCTCTGGGGAGTACCAAGAGACCCAGTACTTC.